Shown below are 20 T cell receptor beta chains from a single sample sequenced in a study of identical twins. Each CDR3 protein gets one entry after TCRdb re-called the 5' RACE reads with MiXCR. This sample has about 900,000 distinct CDR3 sequences, with over 9% found just once. The same sample was also studied in work on yellow fever vaccine responses in identical twins.

Sequences were obtained from PBMCs. These receptors were taken from a woman between 18 and 29 years old in good health.

This clonotype has only a few counts. This CDR3 reads CASSRNPGRTGNTIYF. As DNA, the CDR3 is TGCGCCAGCAGCCGAAATCCGGGCCGGACTGGAAACACCATATATTTT. V and J are TRBV5-1 and TRBJ1-3; no definite D call. The CDR3 is 16 amino acids. The V end lost 4 bases, the J end lost 2 bases, and 16 bases lay between the germline ends. Germline assignment: CDR1 SGHRS and CDR2 YFSETQ.

The chain has TRBV20-1 and TRBJ1-1; a weak D match, TRBD1 (5 bases). Per germline, CDR1 DFQATT and CDR2 SNEGSKA (reference sequence). V lost 6 bases and J 0 bases, leaving 11 bases between the germline ends. The CDR3 spans 13 residues. The CDR3 here is CSALRDLNTEAFF. DNA of the CDR3: TGCAGTGCCCTGCGGGACTTGAACACTGAAGCTTTCTTT.

This clonotype appeared many times. This chain connects TRBV4-2 to TRBJ2-5; 7 positions agree with TRBD1. The V gene end was trimmed by 4 bases and the J gene end by 5 bases; junction bases not matched to a gene: 7. The CDR3 is 14 amino acids. Germline V gene lookup returns CDR1 LGHNA and CDR2 YNFKEQ. CDR3 in amino acids: CASSLSQGEETQYF. In DNA form, the CDR3 reads TGTGCCAGCAGCCTATCCCAGGGGGAGGAGACCCAGTACTTC.

The chain carries TRBV28 and TRBJ2-6; 7 bases align to TRBD1. Germline V CDR1 and CDR2: MDHEN, SYDVKM. This CDR3 spans 16 amino acids. With V trimmed by 6 bases and J by 0 bases, 5 bases remained unmatched. The CDR3 bases are TGTGCCAGCAGCTACAGGGGAGACTCTGGGGCCAACGTCCTGACTTTC. This sequence encodes CASSYRGDSGANVLTF.

J is TRBJ2-1 and V is TRBV5-6; D not resolved. Deletions cut 4 bases from V and 0 bases from J, with 14 bases between. The CDR3 is 16 amino acids. CDR1 and CDR2 (germline): SGHDT, YYEEEE. The CDR3 sequence is CASSPFWPFSYNEQFF. Written as DNA, the CDR3 is TGTGCCAGCAGCCCTTTTTGGCCCTTCTCCTACAATGAGCAGTTCTTC. The full variable domain, its missing parts supplied by reference TRBV5-6 and TRBJ2-1, is DAGVTQSPTHLIKTRGQQVTLRCSPKSGHDTVSWYQQALGQGPQFIFQYYEEEERQRGNFPDRFSGHQFPNYSSELNVNALLLGDSALYLCASSPFWPFSYNEQFFGPGTRLTVL.

This clonotype was detected a few times. V usage is TRBV3-1 and J usage is TRBJ2-1; possibly TRBD1 for D (7 bases). V was pared by 4 bases and J by 8 bases, with 27 bases between. The germline V gene has CDR1 LGHDT and CDR2 YNNKEL (reference sequence). This CDR3 is built from 18 residues. The CDR3 loop is CASSPHTGASGVTDEQFF. CDR3 sequence (DNA): TGTGCCAGCAGCCCTCATACAGGGGCGTCGGGGGTTACGGATGAGCAGTTCTTC.

V usage is TRBV5-5 and J usage is TRBJ1-1, with D uncertain. The CDR3 totals 14 residues. Germline lookup yields CDR1 SGHKS and CDR2 YYEKEE (reference sequence). The V gene lost 0 bases and the J gene lost 4 bases, with 10 bases spanning the gap. This chain's CDR3 is CASSLATGITEAFF. The CDR3 bases are TGTGCCAGCAGCTTGGCGACGGGGATCACTGAAGCTTTCTTT. Variable domain in full (rest from reference TRBV5-5 and TRBJ1-1): DAGVTQSPTHLIKTRGQQVTLRCSPISGHKSVSWYQQVLGQGPQFIFQYYEKEERGRGNFPDRFSARQFPNYSSELNVNALLLGDSALYLCASSLATGITEAFFGQGTRLTVV.

The table lists this clonotype with a few counts. The V and J genes are TRBV11-2 and TRBJ2-5; 8 nucleotides agree with TRBD2. With 2 bases clipped from V and 4 bases from J, the junction kept 9 bases outside the gene matches. Looked up from germline, CDR1 is SGHAT and CDR2 is FQNNGV. This CDR3 comprises 16 residues. For the CDR3, the DNA is TGTGCCAGCAGCTTACCGGGTGGCGGGGGGAGAGAGACCCAGTACTTC. The encoded protein is CASSLPGGGGRETQYF.

The rearrangement links TRBV12-5 to TRBJ2-7; possible D gene TRBD1, 6 bases. Per germline, CDR1 LGHNT and CDR2 FRNRAP. The CDR3 is made up of 15 amino acids. V was trimmed by 7 bases and J by 3 bases, leaving 19 bases between them. CDR3 sequence (DNA): TGTGCTAGTGCCGAAGACAGGCAGGGGAACTACGAGCAGTACTTC. Protein product: CASAEDRQGNYEQYF.

This clonotype was detected a few times. The chain carries TRBV12-3 or TRBV12-4 and TRBJ2-5, with TRBD2 as a possible D gene (6 bases). The CDR3 sequence is 14 residues long. The V gene lost 7 bases and the J gene lost 4 bases, with 16 bases spanning the gap. This CDR3 reads CASTNRMGGETQYF. The CDR3 coding sequence is TGTGCCAGCACCAACCGGATGGGGGGAGAGACCCAGTACTTC.

This clonotype was counted a few times. DNA for the CDR3: TGTGCCAGCAGCCAAGTTTCCGGAATACCCGAGAAAGCTTTCTTT. This gives the protein CASSQVSGIPEKAFF. This chain uses TRBV3-1 with TRBJ1-1; D gene unclear. The length of the CDR3 is 15 residues. V was pared by 1 base and J by 9 bases, with 18 bases between. Germline lookup yields CDR1 LGHDT and CDR2 YNNKEL (reference sequence).

This clonotype has a handful of counts. The chain combines TRBV10-3 with TRBJ2-3, with 8 bases fitting TRBD2. CDR3 size: 15 residues. Trimming took 7 bases from V and 6 from J; bases not matched to a gene: 12. From germline, CDR1 is ENHRY and CDR2 SYGVKD. CDR3 bases: TGTGCCATCAAGACGGGGCTAGCGGGCCCGGATACGCAGTATTTT. This gives the protein CAIKTGLAGPDTQYF.

The V gene is TRBV2, the J gene TRBJ2-3; 9 bases match TRBD2. The CDR3 extends over 14 amino acids. The trim removed 6 bases at V and 6 bases at J, leaving 7 bases unmatched. Germline assignment: CDR1 SNHLY and CDR2 FYNNEI. CDR3 coding DNA: TGTGCCAGCAGGGCCGGGACTAGCAGTGATACGCAGTATTTT. The encoded protein is CASRAGTSSDTQYF.

This clonotype showed up many times. CDR3 in amino acids: CASSYGGKQFF. The CDR3 DNA follows: TGTGCCAGCAGTTACGGGGGGAAGCAGTTCTTC. J is TRBJ2-1 and V is TRBV6-2 or TRBV6-3; possible D gene TRBD2, 6 bases. The V gene's germline CDR1 is MNHEY and CDR2 SVGEGT. Trimming removed 2 bases at V and 11 bases at J, with 7 bases between. This CDR3 is 11 amino acids long.

This clonotype was detected only a few times. The rearrangement uses TRBV4-1 and TRBJ2-7; D might be TRBD2 (6 bases). The CDR3 consists of 16 residues. V was clipped by 0 bases and J by 4 bases, with 16 bases between them. Per the germline V gene, CDR1 is MGHRA and CDR2 is YSYEKL. Here the CDR3 DNA reads TGCGCCAGCAGCCAAGATAAATTGCGGGGACTTTACGAGCAGTACGTC. It codes for CASSQDKLRGLYEQYV.

The chain links TRBV27 to TRBJ2-3, with D tentatively TRBD1 (6 bases). Trimming cost V 2 bases and J 2 bases, with 17 bases left between them. Germline CDR1 is MNHEY and CDR2 is SMNVEV (reference sequence). This CDR3 is built from 17 residues. The CDR3 loop is CASSLILTGLLTDTQYF. The CDR3 DNA follows: TGTGCCAGCAGTTTAATTCTAACAGGGCTCCTCACAGATACGCAGTATTTT.

In the case of this clonotype: Sequence at one end of the junction differs from germline and may be a read error. The CDR3 nucleotides read TGTGCCAGCAGCATAGCCTCCAGGGGCTCTGGGGCCAACGTCCTGACTTTC. This sequence encodes CASSIASRGSGANVLTF. This chain links TRBV7-2 with TRBJ2-6, with D tentatively TRBD1 (6 bases). CDR1 and CDR2 from the germline V gene are SGHTA and FQGNSA. The CDR3 extends over 17 amino acids.

The gene calls are TRBV5-1 and TRBJ2-1; D uncertain. Germline CDR1 SGHRS, CDR2 YFSETQ. The CDR3 runs 13 residues. V was cut by 0 bases and J by 6 bases, with 7 bases left in between. The CDR3, as DNA: TGCGCCAGCAGCTTGGACCAGGCCAATGAGCAGTTCTTC. Its protein product is CASSLDQANEQFF.

V usage is TRBV2 and J usage is TRBJ2-7; D is unresolved. Germline CDR1 is SNHLY and CDR2 is FYNNEI. This CDR3 has 12 residues. Trimming shortened V by 4 bases and J by 4 bases, and 8 bases separated the two germline ends. In DNA form, the CDR3 reads TGTGCCAGCAGTGTTTCGGTTTACGAGCAGTACTTC. Translated: CASSVSVYEQYF.

This clonotype was found a few times. The chain has TRBV6-1 and TRBJ2-2, with D unresolved. V was trimmed by 6 bases and J by 3 bases, leaving 11 bases between them. The CDR3 contains 14 residues. CDR1 is MNHNS and CDR2 is SASEGT in the germline V gene. The CDR3 region has the DNA TGTGCCAGCAGCCGCCGCTATGACACCGGGGAGCTGTTTTTT. Its translation is CASSRRYDTGELFF.